The T cell receptor (beta chain) described here comes from a study of T cells after somatic rescue of genetic block. The CDR3 is made up of 14 amino acids. Data came from immunoSEQ multiplex PCR; TCRdb stores just in-frame clones and leaves some out. Among tens of thousands of clones, 85% to 95% were seen once, and the ten largest hold 2.9%. The sequence was collected from a man in his forties or fifties. Sample: peripheral blood mononuclear cells (PBMCs). This chain connects TRBV21-1 to TRBJ2-7; the table calls TRBD1, which could not be checked here. TRBV21-1 is designated a pseudogene. This CDR3 is CASSKWTGVHEQYF. The CDR3 coding sequence is TGTGCCAGCAGCAAATGGACAGGGGTTCACGAGCAGTACTTC.